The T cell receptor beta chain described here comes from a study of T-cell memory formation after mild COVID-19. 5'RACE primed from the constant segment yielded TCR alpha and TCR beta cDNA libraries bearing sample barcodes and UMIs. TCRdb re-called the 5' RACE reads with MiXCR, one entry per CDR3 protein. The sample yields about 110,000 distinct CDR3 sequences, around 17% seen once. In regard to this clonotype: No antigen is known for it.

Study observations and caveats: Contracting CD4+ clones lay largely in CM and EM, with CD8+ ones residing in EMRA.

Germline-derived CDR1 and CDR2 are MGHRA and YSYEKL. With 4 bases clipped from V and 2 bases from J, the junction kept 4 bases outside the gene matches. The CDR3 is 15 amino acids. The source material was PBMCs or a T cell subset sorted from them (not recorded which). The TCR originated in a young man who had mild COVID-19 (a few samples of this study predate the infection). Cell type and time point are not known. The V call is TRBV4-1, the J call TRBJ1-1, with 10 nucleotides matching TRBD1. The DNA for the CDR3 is TGCGCCAGCAGCCGTCCGACAGGGGGCAACACTGAAGCTTTCTTT. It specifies CASSRPTGGNTEAFF.